This is a list of T cell receptor beta chains from one sample in a study of T cells in Graves' hyperthyroidism and ophthalmopathy. One entry per CDR3 protein, called by TCRdb with MiXCR from the multiplex PCR reads. The table lists some 700,000 distinct CDR3 sequences, around a sixth of them singletons, with around 15% in the top ten. The source material was blood. Source of these receptors: a man aged 50 to 59 with Graves' hyperthyroidism. The CDR3 runs from the conserved cysteine through the conserved F or W. The D gene is left open where the match is weak. Clone size appears in some rows only: once, few, many, or a class for an expanded clone.

cdr3_nt	cdr3_aa	clone_size	j_call	v_call	d_call
TGTGCCAGCAGCCAAGATCGGACTAGCGGGAGTATCGCAGATACGCAGTATTTT	CASSQDRTSGSIADTQYF	.	TRBJ2-3	TRBV4-2	TRBD2
TGTGCCAGCAGTGCCGGGACTAGCGGGAGGGTCAATGAGCAGTTCTTC	CASSAGTSGRVNEQFF	many	TRBJ2-1	TRBV27	TRBD2
TGTGCCTGGAGTGAACAGGGGGTCCACGAGCAGTACTTC	CAWSEQGVHEQYF	few	TRBJ2-7	TRBV30	TRBD1
TGTGCCAGCAGTTTAAGACAAGGGGTCAACACTGAAGCTTTCTTT	CASSLRQGVNTEAFF	.	TRBJ1-1	TRBV28	.
TGTGCCAGTAGTCCAACGGACAGCTCCTATAATTCACCCCTCCACTTT	CASSPTDSSYNSPLHF	many	TRBJ1-6	TRBV19	.
TGCAGTGCTAGACCAATAGGACTAGCGGGAGGGCGGGAGACCCAGTACTTC	CSARPIGLAGGRETQYF	.	TRBJ2-5	TRBV20-1	TRBD2
TGTGCCAGCAGTGAACTAAGAGGCAGGGTTGGCACTGAAGCTTTCTTT	CASSELRGRVGTEAFF	many	TRBJ1-1	TRBV2	.
TGTGCCAGCAGCCTAGGGCCGACTAGCGGGAAAAACAATGAGCAGTTCTTC	CASSLGPTSGKNNEQFF	few	TRBJ2-1	TRBV7-2	TRBD2
TGTGCCAGCAGTTCGCCGCGGGCCCGCACAGATACGCAGTATTTT	CASSSPRARTDTQYF	many	TRBJ2-3	TRBV28	.
TGTGCCAGCAGTGTGGGACGCGGCACAGATACGCAGTATTTT	CASSVGRGTDTQYF	many	TRBJ2-3	TRBV9	.
TGCGCCAGCAGCCAGTTGGGGGGAGTGAGTATGGGGGAGCTGTTTTTT	CASSQLGGVSMGELFF	.	TRBJ2-2	TRBV4-1	.
TGTGCCAGCAGTTTATGGAGGGAGGAGGGGGCCAACGTCCTGACTTTC	CASSLWREEGANVLTF	many	TRBJ2-6	TRBV28	.
TGTGCCAGCAGTTTTGTCCTTGGGCAGGGGCTATACGAGCAGTACTTC	CASSFVLGQGLYEQYF	.	TRBJ2-7	TRBV28	.
TGTGCCAGCAGCCCCACCACAGTTGGCTATGGCTACACCTTC	CASSPTTVGYGYTF	few	TRBJ1-2	TRBV14	.
TGTGCCAGTAGTATAGCGGTTTACGAGACCCAGTACTTC	CASSIAVYETQYF	many	TRBJ2-5	TRBV19	.
TGTGCCAGCAAGGATAACCAAGAGACCCAGTACTTC	CASKDNQETQYF	many	TRBJ2-5	TRBV2	.
TGTGCCAGTAGTATCTGGGGAAGCAACTATGGCTACACCTTC	CASSIWGSNYGYTF	.	TRBJ1-2	TRBV19	.
TGTGCCAGCAGTGAATGGGCAGTCGGCTACACCTTC	CASSEWAVGYTF	few	TRBJ1-2	TRBV25-1	.
TGTGCCAGCAGCCCGAGACTAGCGGGAGGCCGCACAGATACGCAGTATTTT	CASSPRLAGGRTDTQYF	many	TRBJ2-3	TRBV7-2	TRBD2
TGTGCCAGCAACCTAGCGGGAGCCCCCTCCTACGAGCAGTACTTC	CASNLAGAPSYEQYF	many	TRBJ2-7	TRBV28	TRBD2
TGTGCCAGTAGTATAGTGTGGGAGGGCCTCTACAATGAGCAGTTCTTC	CASSIVWEGLYNEQFF	.	TRBJ2-1	TRBV19	TRBD2
TGTGCCAGCAGTTCCAGGGAGTCCGGGGAGCTGTTTTTT	CASSSRESGELFF	few	TRBJ2-2	TRBV28	.
TGTGCCAGCAGGGACTCATCGGGACAGTTCATGAACACTGAAGCTTTCTTT	CASRDSSGQFMNTEAFF	few	TRBJ1-1	TRBV25-1	TRBD1
TGTGCCAGCAGCTTAGAAGCTATTTCACCTTACACCTTC	CASSLEAISPYTF	many	TRBJ1-2	TRBV7-2	.
TGTGCCAGCAGTCCGGACGGGCCCCGGGGCTACACCTTC	CASSPDGPRGYTF	many	TRBJ1-2	TRBV28	.
TGTGCCAGCAGCTTAGACACAATGGGGAGGGATACGCAGTATTTT	CASSLDTMGRDTQYF	.	TRBJ2-3	TRBV11-3	.
TGTGCCAGCAGTTTTCGGACGGGGAGCTCCTACGAGCAGTACTTC	CASSFRTGSSYEQYF	many	TRBJ2-7	TRBV6-1	.
TGTGCCAGTTCAAAGTGGGGGCGCACAGATACGCAGTATTTT	CASSKWGRTDTQYF	many	TRBJ2-3	TRBV18	.
TGTGCCAGCAGACCGTCGGGAGGGCGGGGCACAGATACGCAGTATTTT	CASRPSGGRGTDTQYF	few	TRBJ2-3	TRBV6-2/TRBV6-3	TRBD2
TGTGCCAGTAGTAAACGGATTAACCTGAACACTGAAGCTTTCTTT	CASSKRINLNTEAFF	few	TRBJ1-1	TRBV19	.
TGTGCCAGCTCACCACCGGCAGGGGGATATAATTCACCCCTCCACTTT	CASSPPAGGYNSPLHF	.	TRBJ1-6	TRBV18	TRBD1
TGTGCCAGCAGCCCGAGGAAGCGGGAGTTGGCAGATACGCAGTATTTT	CASSPRKRELADTQYF	few	TRBJ2-3	TRBV7-2	TRBD2
TGTGCCAGCACTCCCCCCAACCGGGACAGGGTTTTAATGGGCTACACCTTC	CASTPPNRDRVLMGYTF	.	TRBJ1-2	TRBV12-3/TRBV12-4	TRBD1
TGCGCCAGCAGTACCGAACCTAATTTGGACACCGGGGAGCTGTTTTTT	CASSTEPNLDTGELFF	.	TRBJ2-2	TRBV10-1	.
TGTGCCAGCAGCTTAGAAGGACTGGCGGGCCCTGTGCCCTACGAGCAGTACTTC	CASSLEGLAGPVPYEQYF	few	TRBJ2-7	TRBV7-2	.
TGTGCCACCAGCCCCGGACAGTTCCACGAGCAGTACTTC	CATSPGQFHEQYF	few	TRBJ2-7	TRBV24-1	.
TGTGCCAGCAGTCCCCAGGGGGCCCTCGGAAACATTCAGTACTTC	CASSPQGALGNIQYF	many	TRBJ2-4	TRBV27	TRBD1